This TCR beta chain was identified during a study of cytomegalovirus exposure and HLA in healthy donors (dated by TCRdb to the late 2010s). For context, the study as a whole: According to a later analysis, one platform produced both the 110 or so validation repertoires and the 666 repertoires of the first cohort. The study combined high-throughput TCR immunosequencing, statistical association of individual TCRs with disease status, and machine learning to predict cytomegalovirus infection status. The aim of the study was to test whether cataloging public T cell receptors could identify signatures of past pathogen exposure. A separate validation cohort of some 130 different subjects was used in addition to the roughly 670-subject first cohort. Paper-wide results and their limitations: The authors suggested that the approach could potentially be generalized to other disease states and immunological phenotypes. In a later analysis, TCRs clustered in the first cohort were found to also tend to co-occur in the roughly 120 validation repertoires, with 90% to 95% of cluster scores above 0. A total of 150 or so TCR beta chains were listed by the study as associated with cytomegalovirus. Across donors, most TCR sequences were observed very rarely, whereas some public TCRs were present in many individuals. All 110 or so repertoires were used to score co-occurrence in the validation cohort in a later analysis, because that analysis had no HLA typing for the cohort. The classifier was reported to diagnose cytomegalovirus status with high specificity and sensitivity in both the original cohort and the validation cohort. A few of the identified cytomegalovirus-associated TCR beta chains were confirmed in vitro to be specific for cytomegalovirus antigens.

The donors belonged to the validation cohort of roughly 120 subjects, which was separate from the approximately 680-subject first cohort. Libraries were constructed by the immunoSEQ multiplex PCR assay. As for how the authors treated the data: A statistical classification framework was built for diagnosing cytomegalovirus status from the catalog of TCR beta chain sequences. This is the immuneACCESS table as TCRdb keeps it, with only in-frame sequences that have V and J called. A part of the clones is gone; compared with another copy, unresolved V genes explain less than half, and the rest is unexplained. The D gene and trimming were derived from the DNA, and the V and J assignments and clone size from that table. Here the sample has 110,000 or so clones; about 82% occur a single time. Clones ranked in the top ten supply approximately 4.9% of the sample. In regard to this clone: Its antigen specificity is not known. No base qualities exist here, and no much larger clone lies one base off it.

V drops 1 base and J drops 4 bases, leaving 13 bases in between. The CDR3 runs 16 residues from the cysteine to the phenylalanine. Of all the DNA, just the CDR3 is kept, 48 bases in frame from base 1. From a lookup of the germline V gene, CDR1 and CDR2 are SGHTA and FQGNSA. Recombination linked TRBV7-2 to TRBJ2-2, with TRBD1 perhaps the D gene, on 7 matching bases. The receptor was isolated from a man aged 18-30 years in good health and CMV-seronegative. The sequenced sample consisted of PBMCs. The CDR3 region: CASSLEEGASTGELFF. The nucleotide sequence reads TGTGCCAGCAGCTTAGAGGAGGGGGCTAGCACCGGGGAGCTGTTTTTT.